This T cell receptor beta chain derives from a study of OX40 agonist ivuxolimab in advanced cancers. The repertoire was sequenced with immunoSEQ multiplex PCR; TCRdb's copy has only in-frame clones and lacks some. The sample holds approximately 90,000 clones; about 90% are singletons and the top ten take around 1.5%. Study-wide points: Certain nonresponders additionally had low normalized T-cell clonal expansion.

The count of this clone is one. Its target is not known. The TCR sequence derives from an adult with an advanced solid tumor such as melanoma, head and neck, liver or kidney cancer. The sequencing here drew on CD4+ or CD8+ T cells sorted from blood, taken in a trial of the OX40 agonist ivuxolimab.

The CDR3 protein is CASTPSSTGVNEQFF. The CDR3 DNA reads TGCGCCAGCACCCCTTCGTCCACAGGGGTCAATGAGCAGTTCTTC. The V gene is TRBV5-1, the J gene TRBJ2-1, with TRBD1 matching over 7 bases. Trimming took 6 bases from V and 6 from J; bases not matched to a gene: 12. Germline CDR1 SGHRS, CDR2 YFSETQ. This CDR3 spans 15 amino acids.